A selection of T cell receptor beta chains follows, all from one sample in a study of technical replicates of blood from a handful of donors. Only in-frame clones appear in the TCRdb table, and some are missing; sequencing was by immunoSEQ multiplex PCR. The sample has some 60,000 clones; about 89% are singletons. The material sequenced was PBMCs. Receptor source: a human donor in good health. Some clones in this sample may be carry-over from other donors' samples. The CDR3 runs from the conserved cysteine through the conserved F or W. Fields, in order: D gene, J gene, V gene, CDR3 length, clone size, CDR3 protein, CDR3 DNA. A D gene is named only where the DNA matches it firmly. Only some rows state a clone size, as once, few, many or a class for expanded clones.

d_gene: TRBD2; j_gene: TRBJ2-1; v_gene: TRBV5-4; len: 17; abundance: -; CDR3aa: CASSLGGEGNLVREQFF; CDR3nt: TGTGCCAGCAGCTTGGGAGGGGAGGGAAACTTGGTGAGAGAGCAGTTCTTC
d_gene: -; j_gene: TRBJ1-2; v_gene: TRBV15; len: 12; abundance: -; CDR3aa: CATSRERYGYTF; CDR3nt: TGTGCCACCAGCAGAGAGAGGTATGGCTACACCTTC
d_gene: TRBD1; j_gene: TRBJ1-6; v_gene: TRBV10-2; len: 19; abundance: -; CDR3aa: CASSESSAQGGFSRSPLHF; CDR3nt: TGCGCCAGCAGTGAGTCGAGCGCCCAGGGGGGATTTAGTCGTTCACCCCTCCACTTT
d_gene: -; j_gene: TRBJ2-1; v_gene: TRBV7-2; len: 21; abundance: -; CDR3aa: CASSLARAGRLVSLLGNEQFF; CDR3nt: TGTGCCAGCAGCTTAGCTAGGGCGGGTCGGCTAGTGTCCCTCCTCGGGAATGAGCAGTTCTTC
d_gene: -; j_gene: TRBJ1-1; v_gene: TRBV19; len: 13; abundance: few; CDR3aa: CASMEGANTEAFF; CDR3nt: TGTGCCAGTATGGAGGGAGCGAACACTGAAGCTTTCTTT
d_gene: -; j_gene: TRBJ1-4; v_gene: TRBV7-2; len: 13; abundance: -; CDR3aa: CASSLTRDEKLFF; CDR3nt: TGTGCCAGCAGCTTAACCAGGGATGAAAAACTGTTTTTT
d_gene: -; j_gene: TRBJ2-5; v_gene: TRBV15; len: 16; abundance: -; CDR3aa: CATSSPAGPYQETQYF; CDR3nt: TGTGCCACCAGCAGCCCCGCGGGACCGTACCAAGAGACCCAGTACTTC
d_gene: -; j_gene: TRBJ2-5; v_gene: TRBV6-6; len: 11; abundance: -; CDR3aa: CASRAAGTQYF; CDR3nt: TGTGCCAGCAGGGCTGCTGGGACCCAGTACTTC
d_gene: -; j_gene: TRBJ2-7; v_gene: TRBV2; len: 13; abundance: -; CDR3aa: CASRALAGPEQYF; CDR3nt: TGTGCCAGCCGCGCGCTGGCGGGCCCCGAGCAGTACTTC
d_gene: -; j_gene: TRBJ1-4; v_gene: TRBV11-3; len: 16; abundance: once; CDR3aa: CASGLRSRRTNEKLFF; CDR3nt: TGTGCCAGCGGTTTACGAAGTCGGCGGACTAATGAAAAACTGTTTTTT
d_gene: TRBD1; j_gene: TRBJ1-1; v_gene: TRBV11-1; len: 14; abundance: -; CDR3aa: CASSSGTGETEAFF; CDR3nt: TGTGCCAGCAGCTCCGGGACAGGGGAAACTGAAGCTTTCTTT
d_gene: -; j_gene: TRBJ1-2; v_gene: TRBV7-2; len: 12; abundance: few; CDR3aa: CASSFLLYGYTF; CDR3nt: TGTGCCAGCAGCTTTCTATTATATGGCTACACCTTC
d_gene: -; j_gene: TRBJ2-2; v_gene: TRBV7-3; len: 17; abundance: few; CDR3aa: CASSIPAGGADTGELFF; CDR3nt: TGTGCCAGCAGCATCCCAGCTGGGGGGGCCGACACCGGGGAGCTGTTTTTT
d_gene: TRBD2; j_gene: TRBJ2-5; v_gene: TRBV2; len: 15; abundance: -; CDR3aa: CASSERDYSQETQYF; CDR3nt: TGTGCCAGCAGTGAACGGGACTACAGCCAAGAGACCCAGTACTTC
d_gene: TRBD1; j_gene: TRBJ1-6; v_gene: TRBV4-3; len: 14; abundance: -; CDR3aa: CASSRGTVDSPLHF; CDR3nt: TGCGCCAGCAGCCGCGGGACAGTAGATTCACCCCTCCACTTT
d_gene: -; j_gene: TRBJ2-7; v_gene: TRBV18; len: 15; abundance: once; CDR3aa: CASSPWTVSSYEQYF; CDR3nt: TGTGCCAGCTCACCTTGGACTGTCAGCTCCTACGAGCAGTACTTC
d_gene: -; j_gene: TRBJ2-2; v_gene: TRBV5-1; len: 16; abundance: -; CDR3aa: CASSLVAGSNTGELFF; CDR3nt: TGCGCCAGCAGCTTGGTGGCAGGGTCGAACACCGGGGAGCTGTTTTTT
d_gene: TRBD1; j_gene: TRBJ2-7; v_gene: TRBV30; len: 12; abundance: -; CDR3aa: CAGDRGLYEQYF; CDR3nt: TGTGCCGGGGACAGGGGATTGTACGAGCAGTACTTC
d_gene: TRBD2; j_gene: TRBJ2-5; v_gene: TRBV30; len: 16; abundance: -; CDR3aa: CAWSVITTSGQETQYF; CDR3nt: TGTGCCTGGAGTGTCATCACGACTAGCGGCCAAGAGACCCAGTACTTC
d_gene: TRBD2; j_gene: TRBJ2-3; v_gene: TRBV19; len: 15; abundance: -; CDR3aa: CASSMSAGVRDTQYF; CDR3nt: TGTGCCAGTAGTATGTCAGCGGGAGTTCGAGATACGCAGTATTTT
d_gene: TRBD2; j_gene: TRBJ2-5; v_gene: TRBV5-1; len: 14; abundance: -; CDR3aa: CASKLAGGQETQYF; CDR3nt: TGCGCCAGCAAACTAGCGGGGGGTCAAGAGACCCAGTACTTC
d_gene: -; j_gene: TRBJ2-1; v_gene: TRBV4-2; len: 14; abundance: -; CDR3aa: CASSQGGLHEEQFF; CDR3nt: TGTGCCAGCAGCCAAGGAGGACTCCACGAAGAGCAGTTCTTC
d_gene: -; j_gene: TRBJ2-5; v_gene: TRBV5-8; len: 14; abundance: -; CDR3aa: CASSPGLDQETQYF; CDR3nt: TGTGCCAGCAGCCCGGGACTGGATCAAGAGACCCAGTACTTC
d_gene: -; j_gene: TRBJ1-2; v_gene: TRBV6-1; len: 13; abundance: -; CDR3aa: CASSEAGDYGYTF; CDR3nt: TGTGCCAGCAGTGAAGCAGGGGACTATGGCTACACCTTC
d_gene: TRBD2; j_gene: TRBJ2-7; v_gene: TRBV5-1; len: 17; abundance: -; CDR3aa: CASSIQPTSGYSYEQYF; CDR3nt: TGCGCCAGCAGCATACAGCCGACTAGCGGTTACTCCTACGAGCAGTACTTC
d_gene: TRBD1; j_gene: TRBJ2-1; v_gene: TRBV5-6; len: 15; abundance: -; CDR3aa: CASSSLDRGYNEQFF; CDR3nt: TGTGCCAGCAGCTCTCTGGACAGGGGGTACAATGAGCAGTTCTTC
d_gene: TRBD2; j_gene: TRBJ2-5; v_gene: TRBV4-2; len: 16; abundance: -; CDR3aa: CASSQEGGGARETQYF; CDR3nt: TGTGCCAGCAGCCAAGAGGGCGGGGGGGCCCGGGAGACCCAGTACTTC
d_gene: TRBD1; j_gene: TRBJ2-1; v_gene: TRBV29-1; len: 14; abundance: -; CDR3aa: CSVEGTGFHNEQFF; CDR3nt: TGCAGCGTTGAAGGGACAGGGTTTCACAATGAGCAGTTCTTC
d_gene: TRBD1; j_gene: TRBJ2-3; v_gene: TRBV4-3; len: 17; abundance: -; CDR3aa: CASSQGQGFAGTDTQYF; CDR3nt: TGCGCCAGCAGCCAGGGACAGGGTTTTGCAGGGACAGATACGCAGTATTTT
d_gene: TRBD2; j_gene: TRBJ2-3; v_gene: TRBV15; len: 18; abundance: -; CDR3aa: CATSRDRTSGLSTDTQYF; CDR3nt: TGTGCCACCAGCAGAGATCGGACTAGCGGGCTAAGCACAGATACGCAGTATTTT
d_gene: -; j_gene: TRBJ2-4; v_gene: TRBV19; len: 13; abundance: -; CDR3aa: CASPQGSKNIQYF; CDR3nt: TGTGCCAGCCCCCAGGGGAGCAAAAACATTCAGTACTTC
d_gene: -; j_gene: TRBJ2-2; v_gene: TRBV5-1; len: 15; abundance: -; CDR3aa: CASSLLRSGTGELFF; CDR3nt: TGCGCCAGCAGCTTGCTTAGGAGCGGCACCGGGGAGCTGTTTTTT
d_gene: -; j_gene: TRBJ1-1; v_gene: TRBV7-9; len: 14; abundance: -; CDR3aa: CASSLDLRGTEAFF; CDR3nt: TGTGCCAGCAGCTTAGATCTCAGGGGCACTGAAGCTTTCTTT
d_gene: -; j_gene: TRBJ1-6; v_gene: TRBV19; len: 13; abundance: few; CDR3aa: CASSRGIDSPLHF; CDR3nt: TGTGCCAGTAGTCGAGGGATCGATTCACCCCTCCACTTT
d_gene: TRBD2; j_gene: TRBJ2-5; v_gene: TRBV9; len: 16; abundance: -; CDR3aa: CASSLTPLAGQETQYF; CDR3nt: TGTGCCAGCAGTCTTACTCCTCTAGCGGGCCAAGAGACCCAGTACTTC
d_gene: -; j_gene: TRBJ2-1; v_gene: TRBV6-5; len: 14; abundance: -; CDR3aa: CASSYTRQFYEQFF; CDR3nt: TGTGCCAGCAGTTACACTCGACAGTTTTATGAGCAGTTCTTC
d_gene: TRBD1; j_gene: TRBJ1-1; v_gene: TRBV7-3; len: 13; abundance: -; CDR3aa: CASRGQGKAEAFF; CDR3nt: TGTGCCAGCAGGGGACAGGGGAAAGCTGAAGCTTTCTTT
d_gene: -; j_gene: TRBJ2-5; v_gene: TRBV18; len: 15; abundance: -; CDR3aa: CASSPQTSQQETQYF; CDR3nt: TGTGCCAGCTCACCGCAAACTAGCCAGCAAGAGACCCAGTACTTC
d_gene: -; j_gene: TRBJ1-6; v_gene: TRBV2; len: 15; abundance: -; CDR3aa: CASRSPELYNSPLHF; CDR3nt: TGTGCCAGCAGGTCTCCGGAGCTCTATAATTCACCCCTCCACTTT
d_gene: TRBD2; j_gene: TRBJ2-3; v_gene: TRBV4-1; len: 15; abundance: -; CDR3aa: CASSHGTIRTDTQYF; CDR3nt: TGCGCCAGCAGCCACGGGACTATCCGCACAGATACGCAGTATTTT
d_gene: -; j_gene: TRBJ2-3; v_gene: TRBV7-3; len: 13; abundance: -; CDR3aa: CASSPSVADTQYF; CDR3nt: TGTGCCAGCAGCCCCTCGGTTGCAGATACGCAGTATTTT
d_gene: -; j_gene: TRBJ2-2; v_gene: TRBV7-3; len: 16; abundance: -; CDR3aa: CASSLMGAKPTGELFF; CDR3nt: TGTGCCAGCAGCTTAATGGGGGCAAAGCCCACCGGGGAGCTGTTTTTT
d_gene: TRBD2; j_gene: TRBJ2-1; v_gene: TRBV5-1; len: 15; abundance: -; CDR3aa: CASSLEGGGDNEQFF; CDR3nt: TGCGCCAGCAGCTTGGAAGGTGGGGGGGACAATGAGCAGTTCTTC
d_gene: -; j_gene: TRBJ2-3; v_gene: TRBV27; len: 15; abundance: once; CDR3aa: CASTIYRGGADTQYF; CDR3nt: TGTGCCAGCACCATCTACAGGGGAGGCGCAGATACGCAGTATTTT
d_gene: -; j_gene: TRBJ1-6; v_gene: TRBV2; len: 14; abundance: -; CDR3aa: CASTTSSYNSPLHF; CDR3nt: TGTGCCAGCACTACGAGCTCCTATAATTCACCCCTCCACTTT
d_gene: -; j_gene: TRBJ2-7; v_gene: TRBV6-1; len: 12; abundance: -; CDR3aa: CASGAGIWEQYF; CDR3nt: TGTGCCAGCGGAGCAGGGATTTGGGAGCAGTACTTC
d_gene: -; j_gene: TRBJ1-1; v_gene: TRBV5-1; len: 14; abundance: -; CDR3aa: CASSLGQGIPEAFF; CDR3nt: TGCGCCAGCAGCTTGGGGCAGGGGATTCCCGAAGCTTTCTTT
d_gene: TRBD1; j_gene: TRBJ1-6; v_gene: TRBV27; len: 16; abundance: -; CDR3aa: CASTLSAGGLNSPLHF; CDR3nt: TGTGCCAGCACCCTTAGTGCAGGGGGTCTCAATTCACCCCTCCACTTT
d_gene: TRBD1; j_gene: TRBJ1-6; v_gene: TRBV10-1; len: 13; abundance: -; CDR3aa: CATPGQGNSPLHF; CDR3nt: TGCGCCACTCCGGGACAGGGAAATTCACCCCTCCACTTT
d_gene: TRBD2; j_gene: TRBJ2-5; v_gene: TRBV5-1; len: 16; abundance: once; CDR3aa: CASSLGRGGYQETQYF; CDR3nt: TGCGCCAGCAGCTTGGGTCGGGGGGGGTACCAAGAGACCCAGTACTTC
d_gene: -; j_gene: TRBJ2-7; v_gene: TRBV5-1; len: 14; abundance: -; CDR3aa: CASSISGTFYEQYF; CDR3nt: TGCGCCAGCAGCATCTCCGGGACATTCTACGAGCAGTACTTC
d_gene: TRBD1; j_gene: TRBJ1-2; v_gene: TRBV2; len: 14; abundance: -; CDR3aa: CASSGFDRGYGYTF; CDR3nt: TGTGCCAGCAGTGGATTCGACAGGGGGTATGGCTACACCTTC
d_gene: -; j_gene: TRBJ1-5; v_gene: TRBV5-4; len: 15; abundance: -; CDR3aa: CASSSGPLRDQPQHF; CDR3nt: TGTGCCAGCAGTTCTGGCCCTCTACGGGATCAGCCCCAGCATTTT
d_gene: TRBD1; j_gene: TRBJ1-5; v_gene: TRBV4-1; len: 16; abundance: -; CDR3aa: CASSQEGRQGATPQHF; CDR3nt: TGCGCCAGCAGCCAAGAAGGCAGGCAGGGGGCAACGCCCCAGCATTTT
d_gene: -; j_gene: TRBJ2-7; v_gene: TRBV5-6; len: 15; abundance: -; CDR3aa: CASSFVRLAGYEQYF; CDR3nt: TGTGCCAGCAGCTTTGTTCGGCTCGCGGGCTACGAGCAGTACTTC
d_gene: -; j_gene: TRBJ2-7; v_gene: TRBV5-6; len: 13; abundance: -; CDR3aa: CASSFGTSYEQYF; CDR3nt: TGTGCCAGCAGCTTCGGGACATCCTACGAGCAGTACTTC
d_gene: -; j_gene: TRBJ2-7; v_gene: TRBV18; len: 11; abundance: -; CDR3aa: CASSTRDEQYF; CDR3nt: TGTGCCAGCTCAACGAGGGACGAGCAGTACTTC
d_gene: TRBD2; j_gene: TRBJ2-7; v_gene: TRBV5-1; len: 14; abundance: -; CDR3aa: CASRPGGGDYEQYF; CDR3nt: TGCGCCAGCAGGCCGGGGGGAGGGGACTACGAGCAGTACTTC
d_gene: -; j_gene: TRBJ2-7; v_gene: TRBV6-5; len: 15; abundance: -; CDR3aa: CASSYDHLRPYEQYF; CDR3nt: TGTGCCAGCAGTTACGACCACCTGAGGCCCTACGAGCAGTACTTC